This TCR beta chain was identified in a study of vaccination and CD4 T cells after COVID-19. Across the whole study: Convalescent individuals exhibited SARS-CoV-2 positivity on nasal swab PCR, with nine mild and one severe presentation.

As to treatment: approximately nine-day PBMC culture with coronavirus spike peptide pools or control peptides (ViraFEST assay). Upon completion of under 12 days of culture, CD4+ T cells were isolated via negative selection. Sequenced with the Oncomine TCR Beta short-read assay was DNA taken from cultured CD4+ T cells. In TCRdb, the PCR reads were re-called with MiXCR into one record per CDR3 protein. The sample shows over 10,000 distinct CDR3 sequences, roughly 79% of them seen only once. The length of the CDR3 is 16 residues. Germline CDR1 is DFQATT and CDR2 is SNEGSKA (reference sequence). Deletions cut 5 bases from V and 3 bases from J, with 19 bases between. Regarding this clonotype: Its antigen is not identified.

The specimen was CD4+ T cells from blood, cultured in vitro. The receptor was derived from a human donor who had recovered from COVID-19. This chain links TRBV20-1 with TRBJ2-2, with D perhaps TRBD2 (5 bases). The chain's CDR3 is CSAPRGRELYTGELFF. CDR3 in DNA: TGCAGTGCTCCCCGAGGGCGTGAACTTTACACCGGGGAGCTGTTTTTT.